This T cell receptor (beta chain) is from a study of tumor and adjacent non-tumor tissue in lung cancer. Study-wide findings and caveats: Higher tumor TCR diversity was associated with shorter survival. Top 100 clones took a larger repertoire share in normal lung.

A remark on this clonotype: What it binds is not known. One junction end does not reproduce the germline sequence, and a read error may be involved.

Germline V gene lookup returns CDR1 SQVTM and CDR2 ANQGSEA. This CDR3 has 12 residues. TCRbeta libraries were built with three rounds of nested PCR, modified from ARM-PCR. In TCRdb, the multiplex PCR reads were re-called with MiXCR into one record per CDR3 protein. The sample lists fewer than 130,000 distinct CDR3 sequences, roughly 84% occurring once. This sample's RNA came from whole unsorted tissue. The chain carries TRBV29-1 and TRBJ2-5, with D perhaps given as TRBD1 or TRBD2 (5 bases each). This receptor was taken from a man between 65 and 80 years old with non-small cell lung cancer. The sample was lung tumor tissue. The CDR3 bases are TGTAGCGTTGAAGTTAGGGGAGAGACCCAGTACTTC. Translated, it gives CSVEVRGETQYF.